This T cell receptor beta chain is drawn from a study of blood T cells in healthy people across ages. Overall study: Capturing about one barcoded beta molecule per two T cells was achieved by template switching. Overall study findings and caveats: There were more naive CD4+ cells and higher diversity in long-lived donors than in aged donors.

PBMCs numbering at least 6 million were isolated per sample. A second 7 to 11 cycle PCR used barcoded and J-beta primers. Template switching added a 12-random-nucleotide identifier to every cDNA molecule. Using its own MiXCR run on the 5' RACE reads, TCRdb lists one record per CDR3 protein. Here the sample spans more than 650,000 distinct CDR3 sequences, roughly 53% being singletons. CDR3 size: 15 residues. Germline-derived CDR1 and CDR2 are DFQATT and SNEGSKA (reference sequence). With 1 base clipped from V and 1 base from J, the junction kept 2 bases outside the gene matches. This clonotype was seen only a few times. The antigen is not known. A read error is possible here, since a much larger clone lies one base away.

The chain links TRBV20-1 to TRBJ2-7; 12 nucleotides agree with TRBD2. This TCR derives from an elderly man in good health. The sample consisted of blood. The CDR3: CSARGGLAGSYEQYF. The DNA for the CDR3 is TGCAGTGCTAGAGGCGGACTAGCGGGATCCTACGAGCAGTACTTC.